The 15 T cell receptor beta chains in this list originate from one sample, sequenced in a study of T cell changes during pregnancy in multiple sclerosis. Profiling relied on immunoSEQ multiplex PCR, and the TCRdb table lists in-frame clones only, not all of them. The sample comprises tens of thousands of clones, 92% of which are singletons, and around 0.93% rests with the top ten. The sample consisted of peripheral blood, taken in the first trimester of pregnancy. The receptors derive from a female donor with multiple sclerosis, enrolled in a pregnancy study.

The V and J genes are TRBV7-9 and TRBJ1-3; D call uncertain. Trimming pared 5 bases from V and 1 base from J, leaving 12 bases between. Per the germline V gene, CDR1 is SEHNR and CDR2 is FQNEAQ (reference sequence). The CDR3 consists of 15 residues. The CDR3 reads CASSPRRGSGNTIYF. CDR3 DNA sequence: TGTGCCAGCAGCCCTCGGCGGGGATCTGGAAACACCATATATTTT.

The chain carries TRBV9 and TRBJ2-7; 12 bases align to TRBD2. CDR1 is SGDLS, CDR2 YYNGEE, per germline. The J segment lost 4 bases and the V segment lost 0 bases, leaving 11 bases of the junction unmatched. CDR3 size: 18 residues. CDR3 DNA: TGTGCCAGCAGCGTAGGACTAGCGGGGGAAAACCTCTTATACGAGCAGTACTTC. Its protein product is CASSVGLAGENLLYEQYF. The whole variable domain, remainder taken from reference TRBV9 and TRBJ2-7, is DSGVTQTPKHLITATGQRVTLRCSPRSGDLSVYWYQQSLDQGLQFLIQYYNGEERAKGNILERFSAQQFPDLHSELNLSSLELGDSALYFCASSVGLAGENLLYEQYFGPGTRLTVT.

V and J are TRBV7-2 and TRBJ2-1; the match to TRBD1 covers 10 bases. In germline, CDR1 is SGHTA, CDR2 FQGNSA. The CDR3 covers 13 residues. The trim removed 6 bases at V and 9 bases at J, leaving 5 bases unmatched. The CDR3 loop is CASRRQGASEQFF. In DNA, the CDR3 is TGTGCCAGCAGACGACAGGGGGCTAGTGAGCAGTTCTTC.

J is TRBJ2-7 and V is TRBV2; maybe TRBD1 (6 bases). The V end lost 4 bases, the J end lost 2 bases, and 18 bases lay between the germline ends. Germline assignment: CDR1 SNHLY and CDR2 FYNNEI. The CDR3 has 16 amino acids. The CDR3 coding sequence is TGTGCCAGCAGTGGGACAGCCGACATGCTTACCTACGAGCAGTACTTC. It translates to CASSGTADMLTYEQYF.

The J gene is TRBJ1-5, the V gene TRBV6-6; D is perhaps TRBD1 (5 bases). V was trimmed by 2 bases and J by 3 bases, leaving 8 bases between them. The CDR3 has 14 amino acids. The germline gives CDR1 MNHNY, CDR2 SVGAGI (reference sequence). This CDR3 is CASSYLQVNQPQHF. The CDR3 nucleotides read TGTGCCAGCAGTTACCTACAGGTCAATCAGCCCCAGCATTTT.

V is TRBV7-2 and J is TRBJ1-3, with D perhaps TRBD1 (6 bases). Germline V gene data show CDR1 as SGHTA and CDR2 as FQGNSA. V lost 0 bases to trimming and J lost 13 bases, with 19 bases between them. CDR3 size: 15 residues. The CDR3 DNA reads as TGTGCCAGCAGCTTAGCGAGGACAGTGGCCGCCGAAATATATTTT. Its protein product is CASSLARTVAAEIYF.

The chain employs TRBV2 and TRBJ2-7; possible D gene TRBD1, 6 bases. This CDR3 comprises 13 residues. Germline CDR1 is SNHLY and CDR2 is FYNNEI. The ends were cut back, 11 bases at V and 3 bases at J, with 17 bases in the middle. The DNA for the CDR3 is TGTGCCGTCCTTGGACAGAAAGACTACGAGCAGTACTTC. Translated, it gives CAVLGQKDYEQYF.

The V call is TRBV7-9, the J call TRBJ2-1; D is ambiguous. V lost 3 bases to trimming and J lost 9 bases, with 6 bases between them. The germline gives CDR1 SEHNR, CDR2 FQNEAQ (reference sequence). This CDR3 has 11 amino acids. CDR3: CASSFTGEQFF. The CDR3 nucleotides read TGTGCCAGCAGCTTCACGGGTGAGCAGTTCTTC.

This clone appeared once. This sequence joins TRBV15 and TRBJ2-7; 7 bases are a match to TRBD2. Per germline, CDR1 LNHNV and CDR2 YYDKDF (reference sequence). CDR3 size: 15 residues. V lost 1 base, J lost 3 bases, and 6 bases stayed unmatched. In DNA, the CDR3 is TGTGCCACCAGCAGAGGGTCCGGGGGGTACTACGAGCAGTACTTC. As protein: CATSRGSGGYYEQYF.

The chain links TRBV7-2 to TRBJ1-5; TRBD1 matches 8 bases. V was pared by 5 bases and J by 2 bases, with 2 bases of the junction left unmatched. The germline V gene encodes CDR1 SGHTA and CDR2 FQGNSA. The CDR3 consists of 14 residues. The CDR3 nucleotides read TGTGCCAGCAGCCAGACAGGGGGCAATCAGCCCCAGCATTTT. This translates into CASSQTGGNQPQHF.

The V gene is TRBV27, the J gene TRBJ1-1; D is undetermined. The germline CDR1 and CDR2 sequences are MNHEY and SMNVEV (reference sequence). The CDR3 covers 11 residues. V lost 7 bases and J lost 4, with 7 bases in between. The CDR3 loop reads CASITRTEAFF. The CDR3 DNA reads as TGTGCCAGCATCACGCGCACTGAAGCTTTCTTT.

V is TRBV15 and J is TRBJ2-3, with TRBD1 identical over 9 bases. The ends lost 5 bases at V and 4 bases at J; junction bases unmatched: 10. This CDR3 region has 16 residues. Germline V lookup: CDR1 LNHNV, CDR2 YYDKDF (reference sequence). CDR3 nucleotides: TGTGCCACCAGCGCCAATCCGGGACAGGGAGCAGATACGCAGTATTTT. The encoded protein is CATSANPGQGADTQYF. Based on the CDR3 plus reference TRBV15 and TRBJ2-3, the full variable domain is DAMVIQNPRYQVTQFGKPVTLSCSQTLNHNVMYWYQQKSSQAPKLLFHYYDKDFNNEADTPDNFQSRRPNTSFCFLDIRSPGLGDTAMYLCATSANPGQGADTQYFGPGTRLTVL.

The chain employs TRBV30 and TRBJ2-2; D unclear. The CDR3 length is 13 residues. Trimming removed 0 bases from V and 7 bases from J, with 9 bases in between. Germline V gene sequence: CDR1 GTSNPN, CDR2 SVGIG (reference sequence). CDR3 residues: CAWSVRGSGELFF. Written as DNA, the CDR3 is TGTGCCTGGAGTGTACGCGGTAGCGGGGAGCTGTTTTTT.

J is TRBJ2-7 and V is TRBV20-1; D call uncertain. CDR1 DFQATT and CDR2 SNEGSKA come from the germline V gene (reference sequence). The CDR3 loop spans 9 amino acids. Trimming left V 3 bases short and J 6 bases short, with 3 bases between. The CDR3 spells CSASREQYF. The CDR3 region has the DNA TGCAGTGCTAGCCGCGAGCAGTACTTC.

The rearrangement links TRBV9 to TRBJ1-2; 10 positions match TRBD1. The V gene end was trimmed by 3 bases and the J gene end by 3 bases; junction bases not matched to a gene: 5. The germline gives CDR1 SGDLS, CDR2 YYNGEE. This CDR3 is built from 15 residues. In DNA form, the CDR3 reads TGTGCCAGCAGCGCCGGGGACAGGGGCTACTATGGCTACACCTTC. This encodes CASSAGDRGYYGYTF.